This is a list of T cell receptor beta chains from one sample in a study of blood T cell repertoires in COVID-19. Here immunoSEQ multiplex PCR was the method, and the copy in TCRdb shows in-frame clones only, minus some. The table shows about 380,000 clones, with roughly 84% occurring only once. The specimen sequenced was PBMCs or T cells enriched from blood (not recorded which). The receptors here all came from a woman in her 30s who had recovered from COVID-19. Both conserved end residues are part of each CDR3. A D gene is named only where the DNA matches it firmly. Where a row states a size, it is once, few, many or the class of an expanded clone; other rows omit it.

>.|TRBJ2-7|.|TRBV28
CASINGGSLEQYF
TGTGCCAGCATCAATGGGGGCTCCTTGGAGCAGTACTTC
>.|TRBJ2-7|.|TRBV2
CASSEAHGGSYEQYF
TGTGCCAGCAGTGAAGCCCACGGGGGTTCCTACGAGCAGTACTTC
>.|TRBJ1-2|.|TRBV3-1/TRBV3-2
CASSQDYRSYGYTF
TGTGCCAGCAGCCAAGATTACAGATCCTATGGCTACACCTTC
>.|TRBJ2-1|TRBD2|TRBV27
CASSPGGAGYNEQFF
TGTGCCAGCAGCCCGGGGGGGGCGGGATACAATGAGCAGTTCTTC
>.|TRBJ1-1|TRBD1|TRBV19
CASYRTGVSEAFF
TGTGCCAGTTACCGGACAGGGGTCTCTGAAGCTTTCTTT
>.|TRBJ2-5|.|TRBV18
CASSPGLPQETQYF
TGTGCCAGCTCACCTGGACTACCCCAAGAGACCCAGTACTTC
>.|TRBJ2-7|.|TRBV28
CASSLSGTTYEQYF
TGTGCCAGCAGTTTGAGCGGAACAACCTACGAGCAGTACTTC
>.|TRBJ1-4|TRBD1|TRBV4-2
CASSQGQGNEKLFF
TGTGCCAGCAGCCAGGGACAGGGGAATGAAAAACTGTTTTTT
>.|TRBJ2-2|.|TRBV7-8
CASQGLLNTGELFF
TGTGCCAGCCAAGGACTGCTGAACACCGGGGAGCTGTTTTTT
>.|TRBJ1-4|TRBD1|TRBV13
CASSLDGQGPATNEKLFF
TGTGCCAGCAGCTTAGATGGACAGGGTCCCGCAACTAATGAAAAACTGTTTTTT
>.|TRBJ1-5|TRBD1|TRBV7-8
CASSPGQGEPQHF
TGTGCCAGCAGCCCGGGACAGGGGGAGCCCCAGCATTTT
>.|TRBJ1-4|.|TRBV11-2
CASSLAGRATNEKLFF
TGTGCCAGCAGCTTAGCCGGGCGGGCAACTAATGAAAAACTGTTTTTT
>.|TRBJ2-3|TRBD2|TRBV10-1
CASPSGGQTDTQYF
TGCGCCAGTCCCAGCGGGGGGCAAACAGATACGCAGTATTTT
>.|TRBJ1-1|TRBD1|TRBV6-5
CASREGAVDTEAFF
TGTGCCAGCAGGGAGGGGGCAGTCGATACTGAAGCTTTCTTT
>.|TRBJ1-4|TRBD1|TRBV5-1
CASSLGDRVGEKLFF
TGCGCCAGCAGCTTGGGGGACAGGGTTGGCGAAAAACTGTTTTTT
>.|TRBJ1-1|TRBD1|TRBV5-6
CASSLGTVNTEAFF
TGTGCCAGCAGCTTAGGGACAGTGAACACTGAAGCTTTCTTT
>.|TRBJ2-6|.|TRBV5-4
CASSSRVAGANVLTF
TGTGCCAGCAGCTCCAGGGTGGCCGGGGCCAACGTCCTGACTTTC
>few|TRBJ2-1|TRBD2|TRBV25-1
CASSILAGGRNEQFF
TGTGCCAGCAGTATTCTAGCGGGAGGTAGAAATGAGCAGTTCTTC
>.|TRBJ2-1|.|TRBV5-4
CASSAGTPLAEQFF
TGTGCCAGCAGCGCAGGAACCCCCTTGGCGGAGCAGTTCTTC
>.|TRBJ1-2|.|TRBV5-1
CASKSTGVYHGYTF
TGCGCCAGCAAATCGACAGGCGTGTACCATGGCTACACCTTC
>.|TRBJ1-1|.|TRBV2
CATSGTLQDASTEAFF
TGTGCCACCTCCGGGACACTTCAGGACGCGAGCACTGAAGCTTTCTTT
>.|TRBJ1-6|.|TRBV4-2
CASSRLDIADSPLHF
TGTGCCAGCAGCCGCCTGGACATAGCAGATTCACCCCTCCACTTT
>.|TRBJ2-3|TRBD2|TRBV3-1/TRBV3-2
CASSQDAAGDRNTQYF
TGTGCCAGCAGCCAAGATGCAGCGGGAGACAGGAATACGCAGTATTTT
>.|TRBJ1-5|.|TRBV2
CASSDSTVNQPQHF
TGTGCCAGCAGTGACTCCACGGTTAATCAGCCCCAGCATTTT
>.|TRBJ2-7|.|TRBV28
CASSRGYEQYF
TGTGCCAGCAGCAGGGGTTACGAGCAGTACTTC
>.|TRBJ2-6|.|TRBV11-2
CASSLDQGANVLTF
TGTGCCAGCAGCTTAGATCAAGGGGCCAACGTCCTGACTTTC
>.|TRBJ2-1|.|TRBV5-6
CASSLAIRGAYNEQFF
TGTGCCAGCAGCTTGGCCATTCGGGGGGCGTATAATGAGCAGTTCTTC
>.|TRBJ2-7|.|TRBV13
CASSLEAYEQYF
TGTGCCAGCAGCTTAGAAGCATACGAGCAGTACTTC
>.|TRBJ2-3|.|TRBV11-3
CASSPTVTDTQYF
TGTGCCAGCAGCCCAACAGTCACAGATACGCAGTATTTT
>.|TRBJ1-2|.|TRBV6-5
CATQGGDLGGYTF
TGTGCCACCCAGGGCGGGGACCTGGGTGGCTACACCTTC
>.|TRBJ1-5|.|TRBV27
CASSLTRGGQPQHF
TGTGCCAGCAGTTTAACGCGGGGAGGGCAGCCCCAGCATTTT
>.|TRBJ1-4|TRBD1|TRBV5-1
CASSRTGRGSNEKLFF
TGCGCCAGCAGCAGGACAGGGAGGGGGTCTAATGAAAAACTGTTTTTT
>.|TRBJ1-1|TRBD1|TRBV4-1
CASSRRTGNTEAFF
TGCGCCAGCAGCCGACGGACAGGGAACACTGAAGCTTTCTTT
>.|TRBJ2-3|TRBD2|TRBV6-5
CASTKGTSGPDTQYF
TGTGCCAGCACCAAGGGGACTAGCGGGCCGGATACGCAGTATTTT
>.|TRBJ1-5|TRBD1|TRBV5-5
CASSPTPGGAGQPQHF
TGTGCCAGCAGCCCCACCCCAGGGGGCGCGGGTCAGCCCCAGCATTTT
>.|TRBJ2-3|.|TRBV7-9
CASSLTTASTDTQYF
TGTGCCAGCAGCTTGACGACAGCAAGCACAGATACGCAGTATTTT
>.|TRBJ1-1|TRBD1|TRBV5-4
CASSLAGQGLTEAFF
TGTGCCAGCAGCTTGGCGGGACAGGGGTTAACTGAAGCTTTCTTT
>once|TRBJ2-7|TRBD1|TRBV2
CASSEIGTVYEQYF
TGTGCCAGCAGCGAGATTGGGACAGTTTACGAGCAGTACTTC
>.|TRBJ1-5|.|TRBV19
CASSGQISNQPQHF
TGTGCCAGTAGCGGACAGATTAGCAATCAGCCCCAGCATTTT
>.|TRBJ2-1|TRBD2|TRBV3-1/TRBV3-2
CASSHPPGIAGNEQFF
TGTGCCAGCAGCCACCCACCGGGGATAGCGGGCAATGAGCAGTTCTTC
>.|TRBJ2-1|.|TRBV11-2
CASSSYSREQFF
TGTGCCAGCAGCTCCTACAGCAGAGAGCAGTTCTTC